This T cell receptor beta chain was obtained from a study of blood T cell repertoires in COVID-19. Background on the study: Sources were T cells, B-cell-depleted T cells, or PBMCs; the material itself was cDNA or gDNA.

Assay used: immunoSEQ multiplex PCR; TCRdb lists only in-frame clones, some missing. The sample has a few hundred thousand clones; 80% to 90% are singletons. After removal of 0 bases from V and 4 bases from J, the junction contained 7 bases not matched to a gene. This CDR3 has 16 residues. In germline, CDR1 is MGHRA, CDR2 YSYEKL. Recovered status in Cohort 3 required two negative PCRs, clearance, or symptom resolution. The sequencing sample was made of PBMCs or T cells enriched from blood (not recorded which). The sequence was obtained from a woman aged 50 to 60 who had recovered from COVID-19. V is TRBV4-1 and J is TRBJ1-1, with 8 bases matching TRBD1. For the CDR3, the DNA is TGCGCCAGCAGCCAAGACCCAGGGGGCGCCGTCACTGAAGCTTTCTTT. Translated, it gives CASSQDPGGAVTEAFF.